This TCR beta chain was sequenced in a study of blood T cell repertoires in COVID-19. Study-level background: Nucleic acid was either cDNA or gDNA, and it came from T cells, B-cell-depleted T cells, or PBMCs.

Source study methods: Quantification of nucleated cells was approximated via reference gene primer amplification. Clones were sequenced by immunoSEQ multiplex PCR, and TCRdb holds only the in-frame ones, with some missing. Clonal size and the V and J genes are those of that table, whereas D and trimming came from the DNA. The sample holds about 210,000 clones, roughly 86% seen once. This clone came up once. The receptor comes from a woman aged 35 to 49 with acute or convalescent COVID-19. The material sequenced was peripheral blood.

The CDR3 nucleotides read TGTGCCAGCAGCTCGCCGGGACACCTCCAAGAGACCCAGTACTTC. Residues: CASSSPGHLQETQYF. This rearrangement joins TRBV7-8 to TRBJ2-5; D is perhaps TRBD1 (6 bases). Germline assignment: CDR1 SGHVS and CDR2 FQNEAQ. The CDR3 is 15 residues long. V lost 4 bases and J 1 base, leaving 13 bases between the germline ends. The full variable domain, its missing parts supplied by reference TRBV7-8 and TRBJ2-5, is GAGVSQSPRYKVAKRGQDVALRCDPISGHVSLFWYQQALGQGPEFLTYFQNEAQLDKSGLPSDRFFAERPEGSVSTLKIQRTQQEDSAVYLCASSSPGHLQETQYFGPGTRLLVL.